The sequence of this T cell receptor (beta chain) was determined in a study of blood T cell repertoires in COVID-19. Overall study context: Researchers got acute and convalescent COVID-19 samples from the United States, Italy and Spain. Sources were T cells, B-cell-depleted T cells, or PBMCs; the material itself was cDNA or gDNA.

This CDR3 region has 11 residues. Authors' methods: Estimation of nucleated cell counts was performed using reference gene primer amplification. Assay: immunoSEQ multiplex PCR; the TCRdb copy retains only in-frame clones and omits some. V, J and clone size reflect that table, while D and trimming were determined from the DNA. Of some 150,000 clones listed, 87% were seen once; the top ten hold 0.8% to 0.95%. The sample was peripheral blood. The sequence was collected from a woman between 50 and 59 years old with acute or convalescent COVID-19. The rearrangement uses TRBV21-1 and TRBJ1-1; the listed D gene, TRBD1, was not tested against the DNA. TRBV21-1 is labeled a pseudogene. The CDR3 spells CASNDTTEAFF. CDR3 DNA: TGTGCCAGCAACGACACCACTGAAGCTTTCTTT.